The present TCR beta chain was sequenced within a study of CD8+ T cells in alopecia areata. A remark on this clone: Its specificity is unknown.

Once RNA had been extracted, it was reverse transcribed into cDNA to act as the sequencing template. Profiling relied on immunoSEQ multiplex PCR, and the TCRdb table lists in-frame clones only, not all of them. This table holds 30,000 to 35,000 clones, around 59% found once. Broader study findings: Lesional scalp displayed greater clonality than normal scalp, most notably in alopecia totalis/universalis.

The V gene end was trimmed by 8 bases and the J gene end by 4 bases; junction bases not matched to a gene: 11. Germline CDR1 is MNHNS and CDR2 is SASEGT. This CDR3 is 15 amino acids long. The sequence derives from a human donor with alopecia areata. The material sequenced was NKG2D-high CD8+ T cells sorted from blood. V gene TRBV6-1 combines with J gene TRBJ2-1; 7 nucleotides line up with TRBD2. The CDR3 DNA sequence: TGTGCCAGCCTAAATCGTCTGGGGGGGTACAATGAGCAGTTCTTC. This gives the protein CASLNRLGGYNEQFF.